The 29 T cell receptor beta chains below come from one sample, sequenced in a study of cytotoxic CD8 clonotypes in ibrutinib-treated CLL. Method: immunoSEQ multiplex PCR; TCRdb's copy keeps in-frame clones and lacks some. The sample shows 85,000 or so clones, roughly three quarters of them seen only once. The source material was PBMCs, sampled after 12 months of ibrutinib treatment. The receptors stem from a human donor with chronic lymphocytic leukemia.

The J gene is TRBJ2-2, the V gene TRBV11-3; D possibly matches TRBD1 or TRBD2 (5 bases each). V gave up 5 bases and J gave up 7 bases, with 11 bases separating them. CDR1 and CDR2 from the germline V gene are SGHNT and YENEEA. This CDR3 has 13 amino acids. The CDR3 loop reads CASSQVGVGELFF. For the CDR3, the DNA is TGTGCCAGCAGCCAGGTGGGGGTCGGGGAGCTGTTTTTT.

About this clone itself: The same CDR3 is also encoded by other DNA sequences in this sample. This chain links TRBV7-9 with TRBJ2-3, with D tentatively TRBD1 or TRBD2 (6 bases each). CDR1 is SEHNR and CDR2 is FQNEAQ in the germline V gene (reference sequence). The CDR3 is 13 amino acids. Between the trimmed V and J ends, which lost 5 bases and 4 bases, there was a span of 10 bases. CDR3 in amino acids: CASSPRGPDTQYF. CDR3 DNA: TGTGCCAGCAGCCCCCGGGGGCCAGATACGCAGTATTTT. The variable domain in full, completed from reference TRBV7-9 and TRBJ2-3, reads DTGVSQNPRHKITKRGQNVTFRCDPISEHNRLYWYRQTLGQGPEFLTYFQNEAQLEKSRLLSDRFSAERPKGSFSTLEIQRTEQGDSAMYLCASSPRGPDTQYFGPGTRLTVL.

The chain employs TRBV7-2 and TRBJ2-3; 10 positions agree with TRBD1. J gave up 1 base and V 5 bases, and 6 bases lay outside the gene matches. Germline V CDR1 and CDR2: SGHTA, FQGNSA. CDR3 length: 16 residues. The CDR3 DNA follows: TGTGCCAGCAGCCAATGGGGGACAGGGGGCACAGATACGCAGTATTTT. The encoded protein is CASSQWGTGGTDTQYF.

This chain connects TRBV11-2 to TRBJ2-5; unclear D gene. The CDR3 sequence is 13 residues long. CDR1 is SGHAT, CDR2 FQNNGV, per germline. Trimming stripped 1 base from V and 2 bases from J, with 5 bases between. CDR3 bases: TGTGCCAGCAGCTTAGTACATCAAGAGACCCAGTACTTC. Amino acids: CASSLVHQETQYF.

This chain joins TRBV6-4 and TRBJ2-3; no clear D gene. The ends were cut back, 6 bases at V and 0 bases at J, with 16 bases in the middle. Germline CDR1 reads MRHNA; CDR2 reads SNTAGT. The CDR3 has 16 residues. The CDR3 coding sequence is TGTGCCAGCAGCACCGCCCGGACCCTGAGCACAGATACGCAGTATTTT. Protein product: CASSTARTLSTDTQYF.

The V and J genes are TRBV9 and TRBJ2-2, with TRBD1 matching 7 bases. Germline V lookup: CDR1 SGDLS, CDR2 YYNGEE. Trimming took 7 bases from V and 1 from J; bases not matched to a gene: 7. The length of the CDR3 is 15 residues. The CDR3 bases are TGTGCCAGCGGACCCCGACAGGGGAACACCGGGGAGCTGTTTTTT. Translated, it gives CASGPRQGNTGELFF.

The V and J genes are TRBV11-1 and TRBJ2-1; 9 nucleotides agree with TRBD2. Germline trimming cut 1 base from V and 6 bases from J; bases unmatched to any gene: 7. CDR3 length: 16 amino acids. In germline, CDR1 is SGHAT, CDR2 FQDESV (reference sequence). CDR3 sequence: CASSLVLAGGANEQFF. The CDR3 coding sequence is TGTGCCAGCAGCTTAGTCTTGGCGGGGGGGGCCAATGAGCAGTTCTTC. The variable domain in full, completed from reference TRBV11-1 and TRBJ2-1, reads EAEVAQSPRYKITEKSQAVAFWCDPISGHATLYWYRQILGQGPELLVQFQDESVVDDSQLPKDRFSAERLKGVDSTLKIQPAELGDSAMYLCASSLVLAGGANEQFFGPGTRLTVL.

The V and J genes are TRBV28 and TRBJ1-2; perhaps TRBD1 as D (6 bases). Germline V gene sequence: CDR1 MDHEN, CDR2 SYDVKM. The CDR3 runs to 14 residues. Trimming left V 6 bases short and J 2 bases short, with 13 bases between. CDR3 protein: CASSPGGPNYGYTF. CDR3 sequence (DNA): TGTGCCAGCAGCCCCGGGGGGCCCAACTATGGCTACACCTTC.

The rearrangement uses TRBV27 and TRBJ1-6; TRBD1 is a possible D gene (5 bases). V was trimmed by 2 bases and J by 9 bases, leaving 14 bases between them. The CDR3 contains 15 residues. CDR1 is MNHEY and CDR2 is SMNVEV in the germline V gene (reference sequence). The CDR3 DNA is TGTGCCAGCAGTTTACGGTCAGGGAGCGGTTCACCCCTCCACTTT. Encoded protein: CASSLRSGSGSPLHF.

The rearrangement joins TRBV6-4 to TRBJ2-5, with TRBD2 identical over 13 bases. The CDR3 sequence is 15 residues long. Germline V gene sequence: CDR1 MRHNA, CDR2 SNTAGT. Trimming took 6 bases from V and 2 from J; bases not matched to a gene: 3. The CDR3 protein is CASSATSGGQETQYF. The CDR3 nucleotides are TGTGCCAGCAGCGCGACTAGCGGGGGGCAAGAGACCCAGTACTTC.

This clone came up once. The chain is built from TRBV4-3 and TRBJ2-1, with 7 bases matching TRBD2. The J segment lost 0 bases and the V segment lost 6 bases, leaving 5 bases of the junction unmatched. The germline V gene has CDR1 LGHNA and CDR2 YSLEER. The CDR3 totals 15 residues. The CDR3 coding sequence is TGCGCCAGCAGAGCGGGGCAAAGCTCCTACAATGAGCAGTTCTTC. It is translated as CASRAGQSSYNEQFF.

The V gene is TRBV6-5, the J gene TRBJ2-7; 7 bases are shared with TRBD1. The germline CDR1 and CDR2 sequences are MNHEY and SVGAGI. This CDR3 is 13 amino acids long. V lost 4 bases, J lost 4 bases, and 4 bases stayed unmatched. The CDR3 DNA reads as TGTGCCAGCAGTTCTGCGACAGGGTACGAGCAGTACTTC. It encodes CASSSATGYEQYF.

The chain couples TRBV11-2 to TRBJ1-3; D unclear. Germline CDR1 SGHAT, CDR2 FQNNGV. Trimming cost V 2 bases and J 0 bases, with 11 bases left between them. This CDR3 contains 16 residues. DNA of the CDR3: TGTGCCAGCAGCTTATCGGGCAGCCTCTCTGGAAACACCATATATTTT. Translated: CASSLSGSLSGNTIYF.

The rearrangement uses TRBV6-5 and TRBJ1-5; a weak D match, TRBD1 (5 bases). CDR1 and CDR2 (germline): MNHEY, SVGAGI. The CDR3 is 12 amino acids. CDR3 amino acids: CTSGTRNQPQHF. For the CDR3, the DNA is TGTACCTCGGGGACGCGCAATCAGCCCCAGCATTTT.

This clone appeared once. V and J are TRBV6-5 and TRBJ2-3; D uncertain. V lost 2 bases and J lost 6, with 12 bases in between. In germline, CDR1 is MNHEY, CDR2 SVGAGI. The CDR3 is 14 amino acids. Here the CDR3 reads CASSYRAPPDTQYF. CDR3 coding DNA: TGTGCCAGCAGTTACAGAGCCCCCCCTGATACGCAGTATTTT.

J is TRBJ2-7 and V is TRBV6-5; TRBD2 matches 8 bases. V dropped 6 bases and J dropped 9; count of bases not matched to a gene: 7. CDR3 length equals 12 residues. Germline CDR1 MNHEY, CDR2 SVGAGI. The CDR3 DNA reads as TGTGCCAGCAGGGGCGGGGGGTTAGGGCAGTACTTC. It translates to CASRGGGLGQYF.

The chain couples TRBV19 to TRBJ2-5; perhaps TRBD1 as D (5 bases). V gave up 6 bases and J gave up 5 bases, with 13 bases separating them. The CDR3 sequence is 13 residues long. Germline V lookup: CDR1 LNHDA, CDR2 SQIVND (reference sequence). The CDR3 DNA reads as TGTGCCAGTAGCGCAGGGCCCCGGGAGACCCAGTACTTC. Translation: CASSAGPRETQYF.

The V call is TRBV7-2, the J call TRBJ2-5; D may be TRBD1 (6 bases). Between the trimmed V and J ends, which lost 1 base and 5 bases, there was a span of 8 bases. The CDR3 runs 13 residues. Germline V gene lookup returns CDR1 SGHTA and CDR2 FQGNSA. The CDR3 sequence: CASSLVGGETQYF. The DNA of the CDR3 is TGTGCCAGCAGCTTAGTAGGGGGTGAGACCCAGTACTTC.

The rearrangement uses TRBV9 and TRBJ1-1; D is possibly TRBD1 (5 bases). CDR3 length: 16 residues. CDR1 SGDLS and CDR2 YYNGEE come from the germline V gene. V was clipped by 0 bases and J by 6 bases, with 18 bases between them. CDR3 sequence: CASSVVGAGVEAEAFF. The CDR3 DNA sequence: TGTGCCAGCAGCGTAGTAGGGGCAGGCGTTGAGGCTGAAGCTTTCTTT. Drawing the rest from reference TRBV9 and TRBJ1-1, the complete variable domain is DSGVTQTPKHLITATGQRVTLRCSPRSGDLSVYWYQQSLDQGLQFLIQYYNGEERAKGNILERFSAQQFPDLHSELNLSSLELGDSALYFCASSVVGAGVEAEAFFGQGTRLTVV.

This clone occurred many times. The chain employs TRBV9 and TRBJ2-2, with 8 bases lining up with TRBD2. After removal of 0 bases from V and 6 bases from J, the junction contained 10 bases not matched to a gene. The CDR3 length is 17 residues. Germline V gene data show CDR1 as SGDLS and CDR2 as YYNGEE. The CDR3: CASSVAGQGREAGELFF. CDR3 nucleotides: TGTGCCAGCAGCGTAGCCGGCCAAGGGCGGGAGGCCGGGGAGCTGTTTTTT.

The count of this clone is one. The chain joins TRBV7-3 to TRBJ2-1; no definite D call. V was shortened by 3 bases and J by 5 bases, with 11 bases between the two germline ends. The CDR3 runs to 14 residues. Germline CDR1 and CDR2: SGHTA and FQGTGA. For the CDR3, the DNA is TGTGCCAGCAGCTTGTTTCAAGGAGACAATGAGCAGTTCTTC. Amino acids: CASSLFQGDNEQFF. Complete variable domain (other parts from reference TRBV7-3 and TRBJ2-1): GAGVSQTPSNKVTEKGKYVELRCDPISGHTALYWYRQSLGQGPEFLIYFQGTGAADDSGLPNDRFFAVRPEGSVSTLKIQRTERGDSAVYLCASSLFQGDNEQFFGPGTRLTVL.

The chain is built from TRBV6-5 and TRBJ2-7, with D maybe TRBD1 (6 bases). V lost 2 bases to trimming and J lost 2 bases, with 13 bases between them. Per germline, CDR1 MNHEY and CDR2 SVGAGI. This CDR3 spans 15 amino acids. The CDR3 region has the DNA TGTGCCAGCAGTTACGGTGGTGGGGACACCTACGAGCAGTACTTC. It codes for CASSYGGGDTYEQYF.

The V and J genes are TRBV28 and TRBJ1-1; possibly TRBD1 for D (6 bases). The CDR3 sequence is 12 residues long. The V end lost 10 bases, the J end lost 1 base, and 10 bases lay between the germline ends. Germline CDR1 is MDHEN and CDR2 is SYDVKM. The DNA for the CDR3 is TGTGCCAACCGGGGGCCGAACACTGAAGCTTTCTTT. Amino acid sequence: CANRGPNTEAFF.

The chain carries TRBV28 and TRBJ2-5; possible D gene TRBD1, 6 bases. V was cut by 6 bases and J by 1 base, with 12 bases left in between. The CDR3 is 14 amino acids. Germline CDR1 is MDHEN and CDR2 is SYDVKM. This CDR3 is CASSRTALQETQYF. The CDR3 nucleotides are TGTGCCAGCAGCCGGACAGCTCTCCAAGAGACCCAGTACTTC.

This rearrangement joins TRBV7-9 to TRBJ2-7; D remains ambiguous. The V end lost 3 bases, the J end lost 3 bases, and 6 bases lay between the germline ends. Germline values: CDR1 SEHNR, CDR2 FQNEAQ (reference sequence). The CDR3 is 12 residues long. CDR3 loop: CASSFDNYEQYF. CDR3 coding DNA: TGTGCCAGCAGCTTCGACAACTACGAGCAGTACTTC.

This clone was observed a handful of times. This chain links TRBV14 with TRBJ2-5; 11 bases are a match to TRBD1. This CDR3 is 16 amino acids long. J lost 3 bases, V lost 4 bases, and 7 bases had no gene match. Per the germline V gene, CDR1 is SGHDN and CDR2 is FVKESK. The CDR3 region is CASSPGQGAGEETQYF. Here the CDR3 DNA reads TGTGCCAGCAGCCCCGGACAGGGGGCGGGTGAAGAGACCCAGTACTTC.

The chain uses TRBV29-1 and TRBJ1-1; D may be TRBD1 (5 bases). CDR1 is SQVTM, CDR2 ANQGSEA, per germline. V dropped 3 bases and J dropped 5 bases, with 13 bases sitting between them. The CDR3 is 13 residues long. In nucleotides, the CDR3 is TGCAGCGTTGAGGCAGGGCAGAGGACTGAAGCTTTCTTT. Translation: CSVEAGQRTEAFF.

V usage is TRBV7-9 and J usage is TRBJ2-4; D might be TRBD1 (7 bases). Trimming removed 5 bases from V and 6 bases from J, with 14 bases in between. This CDR3 comprises 14 residues. Germline V CDR1 and CDR2: SEHNR, FQNEAQ (reference sequence). CDR3: CASSTQGGGNIQYF. CDR3 nucleotides: TGTGCCAGCAGCACCCAGGGGGGCGGAAACATTCAGTACTTC.

Judged by abundance, this clone is medium-sized. The J gene is TRBJ2-3, the V gene TRBV19, with a tentative D call TRBD2 (5 bases). V lost 3 bases and J lost 8, with 9 bases in between. From germline, CDR1 is LNHDA and CDR2 SQIVND (reference sequence). This CDR3 region has 12 residues. The CDR3 spells CASSMLGSTQYF. The CDR3 nucleotides read TGTGCCAGTAGTATGTTGGGGAGTACGCAGTATTTT.